This T cell receptor beta chain was profiled in a study of T cells after posttransplantation cyclophosphamide. Controls had myeloablative marrow grafts with methotrexate and calcineurin inhibitor, sampled at 1 year. Only in-frame clones appear in the TCRdb table, and some are missing; sequencing was by immunoSEQ multiplex PCR. Here the sample spans roughly 14,000 clones, 84% being singletons. CDR3 length: 12 amino acids. Germline V lookup: CDR1 SEHNR, CDR2 FQNEAQ (reference sequence). V lost 11 bases to trimming and J lost 3 bases, with 10 bases between them. This specimen consisted of PBMCs, obtained approximately 390 days after allogeneic stem cell transplant with calcineurin inhibitor and methotrexate. This chain links TRBV7-9 with TRBJ1-4, with no clear D. The sequence was obtained from a male patient in his late teens or twenties who received an allogeneic stem cell transplant from a related donor, was CMV-positive, and had no GVHD. Some T cells may be the graft donor's. The CDR3 sequence is CAPPRANEKLFF. The CDR3 nucleotides read TGTGCCCCACCCCGGGCTAATGAAAAACTGTTTTTT. The variable domain in full, completed from reference TRBV7-9 and TRBJ1-4, reads DTGVSQNPRHKITKRGQNVTFRCDPISEHNRLYWYRQTLGQGPEFLTYFQNEAQLEKSRLLSDRFSAERPKGSFSTLEIQRTEQGDSAMYLCAPPRANEKLFFGSGTQLSVL.